The T cell receptor beta chain described here comes from a study of shared clonotypes between healthy human individuals. Study in general: Aged 18 to 49, the donors were a couple of women and three men.

Germline trimming cut 4 bases from V and 6 bases from J; bases unmatched to any gene: 3. Germline CDR1 reads SGHAT; CDR2 reads FQNNGV. The CDR3 is made up of 13 amino acids. Details on this clone: The antigen remains undetermined.

Authors' data handling: ImmunoSEQ supplied junction-only sequences lacking quality scores, so filtering was different. Clones were sequenced by immunoSEQ multiplex PCR, and TCRdb holds only the in-frame ones, with some missing. Clone size and the V and J calls come from that table; the DNA yielded D and trimming. The sample shows 2 million to 2.5 million clones, 95% of them seen only once. General study findings and limits: Clonotype sharing across four donors was observed for roughly 5% of naive CD4 clonotypes.

The TCR sequence derives from a man between 18 and 29 years old in good health. V gene TRBV11-2 combines with J gene TRBJ1-1; 9 bases align to TRBD1. The sample was naive CD4+ T cells sorted from blood. Indicated subset: CD45RA+ positively selected. The CDR3, as DNA: TGTGCCAGCAGCTGGACAGGGGAACCTGAAGCTTTCTTT. It is translated as CASSWTGEPEAFF.